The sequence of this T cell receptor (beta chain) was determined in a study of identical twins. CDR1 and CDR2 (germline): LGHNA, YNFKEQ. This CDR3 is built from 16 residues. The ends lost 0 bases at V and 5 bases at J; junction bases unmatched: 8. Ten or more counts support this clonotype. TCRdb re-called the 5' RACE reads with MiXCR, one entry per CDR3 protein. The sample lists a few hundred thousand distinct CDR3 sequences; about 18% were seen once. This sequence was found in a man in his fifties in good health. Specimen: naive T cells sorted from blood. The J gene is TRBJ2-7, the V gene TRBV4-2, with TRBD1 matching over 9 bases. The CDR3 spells CASSQDWGQGHNEQYF. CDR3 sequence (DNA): TGTGCCAGCAGCCAAGATTGGGGACAGGGACACAACGAGCAGTACTTC.